This passage covers 13 T cell receptor beta chains from one sample sequenced in a study of cytomegalovirus exposure and HLA in healthy donors. Amplification used 60 Vbeta primers and 13 Jbeta primers. The assay was immunoSEQ multiplex PCR, and TCRdb's table has in-frame clones only and misses some. Seen here are around 89,000 clones, more than 70% observed once, and the top ten hold 3% to 3.5%. Source material: PBMCs. Receptor source: a man between 35 and 55 years old in good health and CMV-seronegative.

V usage is TRBV19 and J usage is TRBJ2-6, with 8 bases aligning to TRBD1. J was trimmed by 0 bases and V by 5 bases; bases with no gene match: 6. This CDR3 has 17 residues. The germline V gene has CDR1 LNHDA and CDR2 SQIVND (reference sequence). As DNA, the CDR3 is TGTGCCAGTAGTTTAGGGACAGGATACTCTGGGGCCAACGTCCTGACTTTC. This codes for CASSLGTGYSGANVLTF.

This clone was recorded a few times. V and J are TRBV5-1 and TRBJ1-1; possibly TRBD1 for D (6 bases). This CDR3 is 13 amino acids long. Germline loops: CDR1 SGHRS, CDR2 YFSETQ. Trimming cost V 0 bases and J 6 bases, with 9 bases left between them. For the CDR3, the DNA is TGCGCCAGCAGCTTGGGGTCAGGGGCTGAAGCTTTCTTT. Translating it yields CASSLGSGAEAFF.

V is TRBV29-1 and J is TRBJ1-4, with 10 bases aligning to TRBD1. The ends lost 4 bases at V and 5 bases at J; junction bases unmatched: 7. Germline V CDR1 and CDR2: SQVTM, ANQGSEA. This CDR3 contains 15 residues. CDR3 in DNA: TGCAGCGTTGTAAGGACAGGGGGTGAAAATGAAAAACTGTTTTTT. Translation: CSVVRTGGENEKLFF.

This sequence joins TRBV4-1 and TRBJ1-1; 7 nucleotides line up with TRBD1. The germline V gene has CDR1 MGHRA and CDR2 YSYEKL. V lost 4 bases to trimming and J lost 7 bases; unmatched junction nucleotides: 12. This CDR3 is 15 amino acids long. CDR3 coding DNA: TGCGCCAGCAGCCTCTTGGGATCAGGGGGACTTGAAGCTTTCTTT. Protein product: CASSLLGSGGLEAFF.

The chain links TRBV11-2 to TRBJ1-2; TRBD1 matches at 9 bases. The CDR3 spans 17 residues. The germline CDR1 and CDR2 sequences are SGHAT and FQNNGV. V dropped 1 base and J dropped 1; count of bases not matched to a gene: 7. CDR3 residues: CASSLGKGTGNNYGYTF. DNA for the CDR3: TGTGCCAGCAGCTTAGGTAAAGGGACAGGGAATAACTATGGCTACACCTTC.

The chain joins TRBV5-6 to TRBJ1-2, with TRBD1 matching over 9 bases. The germline V gene has CDR1 SGHDT and CDR2 YYEEEE. Trimming removed 4 bases from V and 5 bases from J; junction bases left unmatched: 3. The length of the CDR3 is 13 residues. CDR3 sequence: CASSTGTGYGYTF. The CDR3 DNA sequence: TGTGCCAGCAGCACCGGGACAGGGTATGGCTACACCTTC.

J is TRBJ1-3 and V is TRBV27; D not certain. CDR3 length: 14 amino acids. V was clipped by 6 bases and J by 0 bases, with 9 bases between them. CDR1 is MNHEY and CDR2 is SMNVEV in the germline V gene (reference sequence). The CDR3 DNA reads TGTGCCAGCAGAACGTTGAGCTCTGGAAACACCATATATTTT. Its translation: CASRTLSSGNTIYF.

This rearrangement joins TRBV5-1 to TRBJ1-6; tentatively, D is TRBD1 (5 bases). Germline CDR1 is SGHRS and CDR2 is YFSETQ. The CDR3 spans 17 residues. V lost 0 bases, J lost 9 bases, and 19 bases lay in between. The CDR3 loop reads CASSLAGGTVSFSPLHF. CDR3 DNA sequence: TGCGCCAGCAGCTTGGCTGGGGGGACGGTATCTTTTTCACCCCTCCACTTT.

The CDR3 nucleotides read TGTGCCAGCAGCGACCACCCGCCTTCTTGGACTGCCAGCACCGGGGAGCTGTTTTTT. Protein: CASSDHPPSWTASTGELFF. V is TRBV9 and J is TRBJ2-2; TRBD2 is a possible D gene (5 bases). The CDR3 spans 19 residues. The germline V gene has CDR1 SGDLS and CDR2 YYNGEE. Trimming cost V 3 bases and J 4 bases, with 25 bases left between them.

The chain recombines TRBV6-4 with TRBJ1-3; D is perhaps TRBD1 (5 bases). The CDR3 has 14 residues. The germline gives CDR1 MRHNA, CDR2 SNTAGT. V was cut by 0 bases and J by 9 bases, with 12 bases left in between. The CDR3 loop is CASSDSEWGGTIYF. In DNA form, the CDR3 reads TGTGCCAGCAGTGACTCGGAGTGGGGGGGCACCATATATTTT.

This rearrangement joins TRBV15 to TRBJ2-7, with 7 bases that match TRBD2. The V gene end was trimmed by 6 bases and the J gene end by 7 bases; junction bases not matched to a gene: 12. The CDR3 has 14 amino acids. CDR1 is LNHNV and CDR2 is YYDKDF in the germline V gene (reference sequence). CDR3: CATSAVGSGGEQYF. The CDR3 DNA follows: TGTGCCACCAGTGCCGTAGGCTCGGGAGGAGAGCAGTACTTC. Together with reference TRBV15 and TRBJ2-7, the CDR3 gives the full variable domain: DAMVIQNPRYQVTQFGKPVTLSCSQTLNHNVMYWYQQKSSQAPKLLFHYYDKDFNNEADTPDNFQSRRPNTSFCFLDIRSPGLGDTAMYLCATSAVGSGGEQYFGPGTRLTVT.

This clone was observed a few times. DNA for the CDR3: TGCGCCAGCAGCCAAGATACCCGGCCCAGGGCCGATTCACCCCTCCACTTT. Translated: CASSQDTRPRADSPLHF. This rearrangement joins TRBV4-3 to TRBJ1-6, with a weak D call TRBD1 (5 bases). Germline CDR1 LGHNA, CDR2 YSLEER. The CDR3 is 17 residues long. Trimming took off 0 bases at V and 8 bases at J, with 17 bases between the two ends.

The chain combines TRBV28 with TRBJ1-1, with D possibly being TRBD1 (5 bases). Trimming took 5 bases from V and 4 from J, leaving 20 bases between them. The germline V gene has CDR1 MDHEN and CDR2 SYDVKM. The CDR3 consists of 16 residues. CDR3 protein: CASSPEWGRNGTEAFF. The CDR3 DNA sequence: TGTGCCAGCAGTCCCGAGTGGGGGAGGAATGGCACTGAAGCTTTCTTT.